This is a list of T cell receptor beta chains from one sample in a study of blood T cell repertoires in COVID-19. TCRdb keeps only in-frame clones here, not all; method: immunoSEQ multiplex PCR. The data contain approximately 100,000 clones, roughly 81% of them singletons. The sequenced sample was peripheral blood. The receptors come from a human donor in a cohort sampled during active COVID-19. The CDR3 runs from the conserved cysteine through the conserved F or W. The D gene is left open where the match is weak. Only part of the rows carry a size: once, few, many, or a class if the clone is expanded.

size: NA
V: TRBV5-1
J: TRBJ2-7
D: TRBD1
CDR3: CASSGRTGQGAREQYF
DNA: TGCGCCAGCAGCGGGCGGACGGGACAGGGGGCCCGGGAGCAGTACTTC

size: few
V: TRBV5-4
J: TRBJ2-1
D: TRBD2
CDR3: CASSLASGGPIYNEQFF
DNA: TGTGCCAGCAGCTTGGCTAGCGGGGGGCCAATATACAATGAGCAGTTCTTC

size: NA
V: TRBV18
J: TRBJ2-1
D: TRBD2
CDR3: CASSPPGTSGWNEQFF
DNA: TGTGCCAGCTCACCACCCGGGACTAGCGGATGGAATGAGCAGTTCTTC

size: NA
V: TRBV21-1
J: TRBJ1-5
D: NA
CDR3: CASSEEGAEPQHF
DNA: TGTGCCAGCAGCGAGGAGGGTGCCGAGCCCCAGCATTTT

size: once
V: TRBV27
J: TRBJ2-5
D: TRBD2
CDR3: CASSKKTSGTRQETQYF
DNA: TGTGCCAGCAGCAAAAAGACTAGCGGGACACGACAAGAGACCCAGTACTTC

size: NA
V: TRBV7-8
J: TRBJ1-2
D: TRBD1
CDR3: CASSPRTGIPYGYTF
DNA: TGTGCCAGCAGCCCCCGGACAGGGATACCCTATGGCTACACCTTC

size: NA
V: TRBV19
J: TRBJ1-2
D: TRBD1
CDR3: CASTFTGTGFGYGYTF
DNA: TGTGCCAGTACTTTCACCGGGACAGGGTTTGGCTATGGCTACACCTTC

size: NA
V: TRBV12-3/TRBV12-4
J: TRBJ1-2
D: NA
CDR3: CASSLQDSSGYTF
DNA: TGTGCCAGCAGTCTCCAGGACAGTAGTGGCTACACCTTC

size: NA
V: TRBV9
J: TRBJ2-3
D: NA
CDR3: CASSRGTVSTDTQYF
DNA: TGTGCCAGCAGCAGAGGGACTGTTAGCACAGATACGCAGTATTTT

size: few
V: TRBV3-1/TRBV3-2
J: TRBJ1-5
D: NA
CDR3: CASSQVSGGNQPQHF
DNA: TGTGCCAGCAGCCAAGTATCAGGGGGCAATCAGCCCCAGCATTTT

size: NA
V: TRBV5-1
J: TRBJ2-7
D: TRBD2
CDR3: CASSLGATSGSNEQYF
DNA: TGCGCCAGCAGCTTGGGAGCCACTAGCGGGAGTAACGAGCAGTACTTC

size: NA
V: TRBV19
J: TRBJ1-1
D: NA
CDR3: CASSTPTPNTEAFF
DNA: TGTGCCAGTAGTACCCCAACACCGAACACTGAAGCTTTCTTT

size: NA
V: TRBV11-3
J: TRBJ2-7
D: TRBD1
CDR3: CASSTRLQGGEQYF
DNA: TGTGCCAGCAGCACTCGGCTACAGGGGGGTGAGCAGTACTTC

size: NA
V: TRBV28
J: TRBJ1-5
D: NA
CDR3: CASSAYSNQPQHF
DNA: TGTGCCAGCAGTGCCTATAGCAATCAGCCCCAGCATTTT

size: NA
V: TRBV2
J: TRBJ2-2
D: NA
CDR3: CASRGGRFMTGELFF
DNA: TGTGCCAGCAGGGGGGGGCGGTTCATGACCGGGGAGCTGTTTTTT

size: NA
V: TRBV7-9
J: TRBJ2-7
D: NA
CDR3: CASSLARGGVNEQYF
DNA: TGTGCCAGCAGCTTAGCGCGTGGCGGGGTGAACGAGCAGTACTTC

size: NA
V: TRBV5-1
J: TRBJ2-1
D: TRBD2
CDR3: CASSLTAGGGNEQFF
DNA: TGCGCCAGCAGCTTGACGGCGGGAGGGGGAAATGAGCAGTTCTTC

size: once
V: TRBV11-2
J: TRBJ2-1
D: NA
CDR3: CASSLGARAVRSYNEQFF
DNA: TGTGCCAGCAGCTTAGGTGCCAGGGCGGTGCGCTCCTACAATGAGCAGTTCTTC

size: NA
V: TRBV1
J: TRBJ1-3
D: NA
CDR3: CTSSQLGNTIYF
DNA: TGCACCAGCAGCCAACTTGGAAACACCATATATTTT

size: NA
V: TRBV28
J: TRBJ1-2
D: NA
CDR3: CASSGGRAISGGYTF
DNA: TGTGCCAGCAGTGGTGGCAGGGCAATTTCCGGGGGCTACACCTTC

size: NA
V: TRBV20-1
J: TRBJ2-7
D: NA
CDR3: CSVASYEQYF
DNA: TGCAGTGTAGCGAGCTACGAGCAGTACTTC

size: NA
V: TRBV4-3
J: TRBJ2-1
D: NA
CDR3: CASSQGTQSPPNEQFF
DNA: TGCGCCAGCAGCCAAGGCACACAGTCCCCTCCCAATGAGCAGTTCTTC

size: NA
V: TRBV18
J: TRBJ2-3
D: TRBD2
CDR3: CASSPPRMAGGQNTQYF
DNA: TGTGCCAGCTCACCGCCTAGAATGGCGGGGGGGCAGAATACGCAGTATTTT